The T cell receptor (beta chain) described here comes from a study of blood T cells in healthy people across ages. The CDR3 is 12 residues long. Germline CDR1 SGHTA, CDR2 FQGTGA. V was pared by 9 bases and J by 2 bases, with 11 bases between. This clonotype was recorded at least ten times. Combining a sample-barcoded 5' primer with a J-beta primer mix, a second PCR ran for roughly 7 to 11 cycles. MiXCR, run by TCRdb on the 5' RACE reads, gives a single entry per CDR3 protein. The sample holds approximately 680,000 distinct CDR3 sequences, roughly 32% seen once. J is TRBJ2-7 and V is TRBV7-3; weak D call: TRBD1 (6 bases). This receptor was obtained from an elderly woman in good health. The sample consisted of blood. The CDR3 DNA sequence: TGTGCCAGAACGGGACACACCTACGAGCAGTACTTC. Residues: CARTGHTYEQYF.